This T cell receptor beta chain was sequenced in a study of T-cell reconstitution after alpha-beta-depleted transplantation in children. Study-level points and caveats: Roughly two months post-transplant, alpha-beta T cells reportedly originated from several hundred graft clones that had expanded. Once a year had passed after transplant, T-cell counts and diversity came mostly from newly produced T cells. Surviving recipient T cells and intrathymic progenitors accounted for some patients' high TCRbeta diversity at day 60.

To note about this clonotype: Its specificity is unknown.

The trim removed 1 base at V and 2 bases at J, leaving 10 bases unmatched. The CDR3 spans 17 residues. Germline CDR1 LGHNA, CDR2 YNFKEQ. Library preparation (for TCRbeta) was performed with unique molecular identifiers. One entry per CDR3 protein results from TCRdb running MiXCR on the PCR reads. The table records roughly 790,000 distinct CDR3 sequences, around 17% of them present only once. The starting material was PBMCs, mostly from graft donor cells, obtained 360 days after TCRalphabeta/CD19-depleted stem cell transplant. The rearrangement uses TRBV4-2 and TRBJ2-7; 8 bases are shared with TRBD2. The clonotype originates from a male patient younger than 18 who had a stem cell transplant for acute lymphoblastic leukemia, so the T cells may come from the graft donor. CDR3 residues: CASSQGGRVAGTYEQYF. DNA of the CDR3: TGTGCCAGCAGCCAAGGGGGTAGGGTAGCGGGGACCTACGAGCAGTACTTC.